This TCR beta chain originates from a study of T-cell memory formation after mild COVID-19. The V end lost 5 bases, the J end lost 4 bases, and 9 bases lay between the germline ends. The CDR3 spans 13 residues. Germline CDR1 reads LNHDA; CDR2 reads SQIVND (reference sequence). Libraries for TCRalpha and TCRbeta carried sample barcodes and unique molecular identifiers via 5'RACE. TCRdb redid the calling of the 5' RACE reads with MiXCR, one entry per CDR3 protein. The sample consists of a few hundred thousand distinct CDR3 sequences, around 30% of them appearing once. Sequencing was done on a sample of PBMCs or a T cell subset sorted from them (not recorded which). J is TRBJ1-5 and V is TRBV19; D gene ambiguous. The TCR originated in an adult woman who had mild COVID-19 (a few samples of this study predate the infection). Cell type and time point are not known. The CDR3 region has the DNA TGTGCCAGTAGTTCGGCAGAGAATCAGCCCCAGCATTTT. Its protein is CASSSAENQPQHF.